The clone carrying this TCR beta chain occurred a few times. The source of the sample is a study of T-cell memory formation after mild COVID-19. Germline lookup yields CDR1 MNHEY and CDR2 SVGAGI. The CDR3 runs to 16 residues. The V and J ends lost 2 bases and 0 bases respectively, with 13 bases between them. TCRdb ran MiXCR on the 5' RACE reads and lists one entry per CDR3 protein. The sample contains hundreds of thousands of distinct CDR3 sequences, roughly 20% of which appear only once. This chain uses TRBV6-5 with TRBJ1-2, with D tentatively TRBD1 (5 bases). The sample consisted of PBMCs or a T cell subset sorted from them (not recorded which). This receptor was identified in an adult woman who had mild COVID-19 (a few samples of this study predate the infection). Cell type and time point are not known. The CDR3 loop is CASSYVGHPANYGYTF. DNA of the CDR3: TGTGCCAGCAGTTACGTCGGACACCCTGCTAACTATGGCTACACCTTC.